Described below is a single T cell receptor (beta chain) sequence and its context. The antigen is undetermined. 13 Jbeta primers and 60 Vbeta primers were used for the PCR. Sequenced by immunoSEQ multiplex PCR; TCRdb stores in-frame clones only, minus some. The data show some 110,000 clones, with over 60% seen just once and about 13% held by the top ten. Those who donated were healthy bone marrow donors. This entry belongs to a study of cytomegalovirus exposure and HLA in healthy donors. This CDR3 has 15 residues. From germline, CDR1 is SGHDN and CDR2 FVKESK. The junction had 6 bases not matched to a gene; V was cut back by 1 base and J by 3 bases. Study observations and caveats: DRB1 had the most TCR associations and HLA-C the fewest, a later analysis found, with rates varying by HLA locus.

This TCR was recovered from a woman between 55 and 75 years old in good health and CMV-seropositive. J is TRBJ2-7 and V is TRBV14; 7 bases are a match to TRBD2. Sequences were obtained from PBMCs. The CDR3 DNA sequence: TGTGCCAGCAGCCAAGGAACTAGCGCTGTCTACGAGCAGTACTTC. Amino acid sequence: CASSQGTSAVYEQYF. The full variable domain, in which reference TRBV14 and TRBJ2-7 provide the parts outside the CDR3, is EAGVTQFPSHSVIEKGQTVTLRCDPISGHDNLYWYRRVMGKEIKFLLHFVKESKQDESGMPNNRFLAERTGGTYSTLKVQPAELEDSGVYFCASSQGTSAVYEQYFGPGTRLTVT.